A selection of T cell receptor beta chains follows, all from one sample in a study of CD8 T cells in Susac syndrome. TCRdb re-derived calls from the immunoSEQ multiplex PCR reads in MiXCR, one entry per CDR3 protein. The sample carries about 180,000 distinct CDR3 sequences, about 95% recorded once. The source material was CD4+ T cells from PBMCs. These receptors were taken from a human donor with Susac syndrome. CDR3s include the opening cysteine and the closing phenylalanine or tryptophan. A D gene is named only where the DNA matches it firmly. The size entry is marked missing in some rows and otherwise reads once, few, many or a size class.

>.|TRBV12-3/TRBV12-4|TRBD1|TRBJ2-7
CASSSGQGYSYEQYF
TGTGCCAGCAGTTCTGGACAGGGATACTCCTACGAGCAGTACTTC
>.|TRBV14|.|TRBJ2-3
CASSQVGQNTDTQYF
TGTGCCAGCAGCCAAGTTGGGCAAAACACAGATACGCAGTATTTT
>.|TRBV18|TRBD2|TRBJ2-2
CASSFPLAGISGELFF
TGTGCCAGCTCCTTCCCACTAGCGGGAATCTCCGGGGAGCTGTTTTTT
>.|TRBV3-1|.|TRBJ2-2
CASSRLHQELFF
TGTGCCAGCAGCCGATTACATCAGGAGCTGTTTTTT
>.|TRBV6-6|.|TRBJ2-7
CASKGRWTYEQYF
TGTGCCAGCAAGGGACGATGGACCTACGAGCAGTACTTC
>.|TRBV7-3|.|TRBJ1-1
CASSPLDSSNTEAFF
TGTGCCAGCAGCCCCCTGGACAGCTCGAACACTGAAGCTTTCTTT
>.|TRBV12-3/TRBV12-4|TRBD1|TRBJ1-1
CASSLQHGTGVAFF
TGTGCCAGCAGTTTACAGCACGGGACAGGGGTAGCTTTCTTT
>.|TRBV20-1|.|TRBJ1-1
CSASPGRGDTEAFF
TGCAGTGCTAGCCCCGGGCGGGGGGACACTGAAGCTTTCTTT
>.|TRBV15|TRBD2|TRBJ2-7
CATSRSSGSYEQYF
TGTGCCACCAGCAGATCTAGCGGCTCCTACGAGCAGTACTTC
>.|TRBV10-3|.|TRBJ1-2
CAISEESGIYGYTF
TGTGCCATCAGTGAGGAATCAGGGATCTATGGCTACACCTTC
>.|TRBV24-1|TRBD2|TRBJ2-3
CATSDYGLAGEGADTQYF
TGTGCCACCAGTGACTACGGACTAGCGGGAGAGGGGGCAGATACGCAGTATTTT
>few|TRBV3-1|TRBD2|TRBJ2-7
CASSSRTRSYEQYF
TGTGCCAGCAGCTCACGGACTAGATCCTACGAGCAGTACTTC
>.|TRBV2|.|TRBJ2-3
CASSVYSGYTDTQYF
TGTGCCAGCAGTGTGTACAGCGGATACACAGATACGCAGTATTTT
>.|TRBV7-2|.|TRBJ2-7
CASSFLVSDEQYF
TGTGCCAGCAGCTTTTTAGTAAGCGACGAGCAGTACTTC
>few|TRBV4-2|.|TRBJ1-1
CASSQDRRTEAFF
TGTGCCAGCAGCCAAGATCGTAGGACTGAAGCTTTCTTT
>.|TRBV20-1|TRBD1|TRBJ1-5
CSAPLGGDQPQHF
TGCAGTGCTCCCCTAGGGGGCGATCAGCCCCAGCATTTT
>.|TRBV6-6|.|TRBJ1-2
CASSPGRSYGYTF
TGTGCCAGCAGCCCGGGACGTAGCTATGGCTACACCTTC
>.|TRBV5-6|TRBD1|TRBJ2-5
CASRWTGKHETQYF
TGTGCCAGCAGGTGGACAGGGAAGCACGAGACCCAGTACTTC
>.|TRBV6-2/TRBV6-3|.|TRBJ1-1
CASSSQGGATEAFF
TGTGCCAGCAGTTCGCAGGGAGGGGCCACTGAAGCTTTCTTT
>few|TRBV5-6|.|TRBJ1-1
CASSLGGRNTEAFF
TGTGCCAGCAGCTTGGGTGGGAGAAACACTGAAGCTTTCTTT
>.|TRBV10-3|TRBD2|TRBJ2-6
CASFAGASGGANVLTF
TGTGCCAGTTTTGCGGGAGCTTCGGGAGGGGCCAACGTCCTGACTTTC
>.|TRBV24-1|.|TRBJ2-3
CATSDGVSRDTDTQYF
TGTGCCACCAGTGATGGAGTCAGTCGGGACACAGATACGCAGTATTTT
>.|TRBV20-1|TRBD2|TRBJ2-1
CSARYLAGANEQFF
TGCAGTGCTAGATACCTAGCGGGGGCCAATGAGCAGTTCTTC
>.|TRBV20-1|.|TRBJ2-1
CSATRTSHEQFF
TGCAGTGCTACCAGAACTAGCCATGAGCAGTTCTTC
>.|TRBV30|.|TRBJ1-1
CAWSFYRAQHQAFF
TGTGCCTGGAGTTTTTACCGGGCCCAGCATCAAGCTTTCTTT
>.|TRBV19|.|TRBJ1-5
CASSRTAGQPQHF
TGTGCCAGTAGTAGGACGGCTGGACAGCCCCAGCATTTT
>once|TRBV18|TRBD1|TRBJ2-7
CASSPGQGPGEQYF
TGTGCCAGCTCACCGGGACAGGGGCCGGGCGAGCAGTACTTC
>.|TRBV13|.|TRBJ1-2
CASSLGGREQGYTF
TGTGCCAGCAGCTTAGGGGGGCGCGAACAGGGCTACACCTTC
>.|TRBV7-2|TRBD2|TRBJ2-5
CASSLGLAGVGETQYF
TGTGCCAGCAGCTTGGGACTAGCGGGAGTAGGGGAGACCCAGTACTTC
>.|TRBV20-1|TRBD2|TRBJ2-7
CSASGSSGSYEQYF
TGCAGTGCTAGCGGGTCTAGCGGCTCCTACGAGCAGTACTTC
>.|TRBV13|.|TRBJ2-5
CASSGVGPRETQYF
TGTGCCAGCAGCGGAGTTGGGCCGCGAGAGACCCAGTACTTC
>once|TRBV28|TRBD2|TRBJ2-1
CASSLETSTYNEQFF
TGTGCCAGCAGTTTAGAGACTAGCACCTACAATGAGCAGTTCTTC
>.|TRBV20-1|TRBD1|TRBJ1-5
CSAGQGASNQPQHF
TGCAGTGCTGGACAGGGGGCCAGCAATCAGCCCCAGCATTTT
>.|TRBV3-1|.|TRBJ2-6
CASSHSSGANVLTF
TGTGCCAGCAGCCACAGCTCTGGGGCCAACGTCCTGACTTTC
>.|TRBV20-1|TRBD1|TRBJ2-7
CSASRDSSSYEQYF
TGCAGTGCTAGCCGGGACAGTAGCTCCTACGAGCAGTACTTC
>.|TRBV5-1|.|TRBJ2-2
CASSFSSANTGELFF
TGCGCCAGCAGCTTTTCTAGCGCGAACACCGGGGAGCTGTTTTTT
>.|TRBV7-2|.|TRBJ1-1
CASSLQPDTEAFF
TGTGCCAGCAGCTTACAGCCGGACACTGAAGCTTTCTTT
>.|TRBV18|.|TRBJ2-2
CASSGAESNTGELFF
TGTGCCAGCTCAGGGGCGGAGTCGAACACCGGGGAGCTGTTTTTT
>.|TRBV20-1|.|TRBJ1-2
CSARGQDYGYTF
TGCAGTGCTAGAGGACAGGACTATGGCTACACCTTC
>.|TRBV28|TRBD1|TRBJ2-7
CASSLSPLDPSGQTYEQYF
TGTGCCAGCAGTTTAAGCCCTCTCGACCCTTCGGGACAGACCTACGAGCAGTACTTC
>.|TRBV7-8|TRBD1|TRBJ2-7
CASSPDRVSYEQYF
TGTGCCAGCAGCCCTGACAGGGTCTCCTACGAGCAGTACTTC
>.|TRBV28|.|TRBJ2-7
CASSLRSRQYF
TGTGCCAGCAGTTTACGTTCGCGGCAGTACTTC
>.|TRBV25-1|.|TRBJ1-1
CASSELSANTEAFF
TGTGCCAGCAGCGAGCTTTCGGCGAACACTGAAGCTTTCTTT
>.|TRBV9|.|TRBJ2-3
CASSVGTAPWGTDTQYF
TGTGCCAGCAGCGTAGGGACCGCCCCTTGGGGCACAGATACGCAGTATTTT
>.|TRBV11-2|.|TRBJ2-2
CASSLDIPNTGELFF
TGTGCCAGCAGCTTAGATATACCGAACACCGGGGAGCTGTTTTTT
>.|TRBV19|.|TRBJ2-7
CASSIGQVREIFSGEQYF
TGTGCCAGTAGTATCGGCCAAGTCCGGGAGATTTTTAGTGGCGAGCAGTACTTC
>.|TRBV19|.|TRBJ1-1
CASSPTEGWSTEAFF
TGTGCCAGTAGTCCCACGGAGGGGTGGAGCACTGAAGCTTTCTTT
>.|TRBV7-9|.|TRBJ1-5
CASSKGVGDQPQHF
TGTGCCAGCAGCAAGGGGGTAGGGGATCAGCCCCAGCATTTT
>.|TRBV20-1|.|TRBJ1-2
CSASPPRGRMDNYGYTF
TGCAGTGCTTCCCCCCCCCGGGGGCGAATGGATAACTATGGCTACACCTTC
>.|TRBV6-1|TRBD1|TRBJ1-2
CASRGTGDLYGYTF
TGTGCCAGCAGAGGGACAGGGGATCTCTATGGCTACACCTTC
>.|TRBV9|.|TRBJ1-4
CASSVGWQGNEKLFF
TGTGCCAGCAGCGTGGGGTGGCAGGGCAATGAAAAACTGTTTTTT
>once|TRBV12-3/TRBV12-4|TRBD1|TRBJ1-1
CASSSGDRDTEAFF
TGTGCCAGCAGTTCGGGGGACAGGGACACTGAAGCTTTCTTT
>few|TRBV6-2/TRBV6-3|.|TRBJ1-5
CASRPGNQPQHF
TGTGCCAGCAGGCCGGGAAATCAGCCCCAGCATTTT
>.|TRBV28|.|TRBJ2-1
CASSRGGAAYNEQFF
TGTGCCAGCAGCCGAGGAGGCGCCGCCTACAATGAGCAGTTCTTC